This T cell receptor (beta chain) originates from a study of OX40 agonist ivuxolimab in advanced cancers. At the level of the study: Patients assigned to dose escalation were diagnosed with hepatocellular carcinoma, melanoma, renal cell or head and neck cancer. Patients achieving partial responses numbered three: one hepatocellular carcinoma case and two cutaneous melanoma cases.

TCRdb's copy holds only in-frame clones and misses some; the assay was immunoSEQ multiplex PCR. Altogether about 51,000 clones are present, about 90% being singletons, with the ten largest covering about 3.7%. This CDR3 is 12 amino acids long. Trimming left V 4 bases short and J 4 bases short, with 7 bases between. CDR1 and CDR2 (germline): SQVTM, ANQGSEA. This sequence was found in an adult with an advanced solid tumor such as melanoma, head and neck, liver or kidney cancer. The sequences come from CD4+ or CD8+ T cells sorted from blood, collected in a trial of the OX40 agonist ivuxolimab. The V call is TRBV29-1, the J call TRBJ1-4; D not resolved. The CDR3 bases are TGCAGCGTTGGACGGATTAATGAAAAACTGTTTTTT. It codes for CSVGRINEKLFF.